The clone carrying this TCR beta chain showed up just a few times. Its antigen remains unknown. This record belongs to a study of human T cells and chemical hapten exposure. Study context: Patches with 0.01% DPC went on the upper back, and the tests were read at 6 days.

Overall study findings and caveats: Expanded TCR counts at PT1 went up together with patch test score, a positive correlation.

The CDR3 has 13 residues. Germline V gives CDR1 MNHEY, CDR2 SMNVEV (reference sequence). The V and J ends lost 6 bases and 0 bases respectively, with 6 bases between them. TCRdb re-called the RACE reads through MiXCR, storing one row per CDR3 protein. The sample lists 120,000 or so distinct CDR3 sequences; roughly 13% were seen once. Time point here: patch test 1, 2 weeks after DPC sensitization. The treatment: therapeutic diphenylcyclopropenone sensitization with weekly scalp DPC. Blood collection happened ahead of applying each patch test. The rearrangement uses TRBV27 and TRBJ1-3; D is unresolved. This clonotype was obtained from a man younger than 35 with alopecia areata. Some clones in this sample may be carry-over from other donors' samples. This material consisted of whole blood, taken in connection with sensitization to the hapten diphenylcyclopropenone (DPC). CDR3 amino acids: CASRASSGNTIYF. The CDR3 bases are TGTGCCAGCAGAGCTAGCTCTGGAAACACCATATATTTT.